This passage covers 27 T cell receptor beta chains from one sample sequenced in a study of T cells in Graves' hyperthyroidism and ophthalmopathy. Amplification yielded TCR beta CDR3 regions, with RNA transcripts as the source. Initially, a first-round RT-PCR of the TCR CDR3 employed the HTBI primer set. TCRdb re-called the multiplex PCR reads through MiXCR, storing one row per CDR3 protein. Of some 570,000 distinct CDR3 sequences in the sample, approximately 15% were seen once. Sequencing was carried out using blood. Receptor source: a woman between 18 and 29 years old with Graves' ophthalmopathy.

This clonotype was seen many times. The rearrangement uses TRBV6-2 or TRBV6-3 and TRBJ2-1; D unresolved. Germline CDR1 MNHEY, CDR2 SVGEGT. The CDR3 runs 11 residues. With 0 bases removed from V and 9 bases from J, the gap between germline ends came to 3 bases. As DNA, the CDR3 is TGTGCCAGCAGTTACTCAAGTGAGCAGTTCTTC. As protein: CASSYSSEQFF.

The chain has TRBV12-3 or TRBV12-4 and TRBJ2-5; tentatively, D is TRBD1 or TRBD2 (6 bases each). Trimming took 6 bases from V and 5 from J, leaving 16 bases between them. The CDR3 sequence is 14 residues long. The CDR3 coding sequence is TGTGCCAGCAGCAACAGGGTGACTAGGGAGACCCAGTACTTC. This sequence encodes CASSNRVTRETQYF.

This clonotype has just a few counts. The chain couples TRBV6-1 to TRBJ1-1; D is undetermined. CDR1 and CDR2 from the germline V gene are MNHNS and SASEGT. This CDR3 has 14 amino acids. Trimming removed 6 bases from V and 0 bases from J, with 11 bases in between. This chain's CDR3 is CASSRVVMNTEAFF. The DNA of the CDR3 is TGTGCCAGCAGCCGGGTGGTAATGAACACTGAAGCTTTCTTT.

This clonotype has a count of ten or more. The gene calls are TRBV7-9 and TRBJ2-1; the match to TRBD2 covers 14 bases. The CDR3 length is 20 residues. Looked up from germline, CDR1 is SEHNR and CDR2 is FQNEAQ (reference sequence). Trimming took 4 bases from V and 4 from J; bases not matched to a gene: 15. In DNA, the CDR3 is TGTGCCAGCAGCTCCCAGCCCGGACTAGCGGGAGGCCACCATTACAATGAGCAGTTCTTC. Translating gives CASSSQPGLAGGHHYNEQFF. Filled out from reference TRBV7-9 and TRBJ2-1, the complete variable domain reads DTGVSQNPRHKITKRGQNVTFRCDPISEHNRLYWYRQTLGQGPEFLTYFQNEAQLEKSRLLSDRFSAERPKGSFSTLEIQRTEQGDSAMYLCASSSQPGLAGGHHYNEQFFGPGTRLTVL.

This CDR3 is CSAREGGLAGGISYNEQFF. CDR3 DNA sequence: TGCAGTGCTAGAGAAGGGGGACTAGCGGGAGGGATCTCCTACAATGAGCAGTTCTTC. The chain combines TRBV20-1 with TRBJ2-1; 16 bases map to TRBD2. CDR1 and CDR2 from the germline V gene are DFQATT and SNEGSKA (reference sequence). The CDR3 contains 19 residues. V was clipped by 0 bases and J by 0 bases; unmatched bases: 5.

This clonotype was detected ten times or more. The rearrangement uses TRBV6-1 and TRBJ2-1; a possible D gene is TRBD2 (6 bases). This CDR3 contains 14 residues. Deletions cut 7 bases from V and 1 base from J, with 11 bases between. Looked up from germline, CDR1 is MNHNS and CDR2 is SASEGT. For the CDR3, the DNA is TGTGCCAGCAAACGGGGGATTTCCTACAATGAGCAGTTCTTC. Amino acid sequence: CASKRGISYNEQFF.

At least ten counts were recorded for this clonotype. This chain links TRBV4-2 with TRBJ2-3, with 9 bases lining up with TRBD2. CDR3 length: 16 residues. Germline lookup yields CDR1 LGHNA and CDR2 YNFKEQ. With 0 bases clipped from V and 3 bases from J, the junction kept 4 bases outside the gene matches. The CDR3 bases are TGTGCCAGCAGCCAAGAGCCTAGCGGGAAGACAGATACGCAGTATTTT. It codes for CASSQEPSGKTDTQYF.

V gene TRBV2 combines with J gene TRBJ2-2; 8 nucleotides match TRBD1. The length of the CDR3 is 15 residues. Germline values: CDR1 SNHLY, CDR2 FYNNEI. The V gene end was trimmed by 2 bases and the J gene end by 6 bases; junction bases not matched to a gene: 5. The CDR3 loop is CASSELGQGSGELFF. Here the CDR3 DNA reads TGTGCCAGCAGTGAACTCGGACAGGGCTCCGGGGAGCTGTTTTTT.

This clonotype was recorded at least ten times. CDR3 in DNA: TGTGCCAGCAGTTCACTTCGACCAAGGGAGCAGTACTTC. Its protein is CASSSLRPREQYF. The chain joins TRBV28 to TRBJ2-7; D gene unclear. The CDR3 is 13 amino acids. CDR1 and CDR2 from the germline V gene are MDHEN and SYDVKM. Trimming removed 4 bases from V and 7 bases from J, with 14 bases in between.

The genes are TRBV6-6 and TRBJ1-1; D unclear. This CDR3 contains 13 residues. Germline loops: CDR1 MNHNY, CDR2 SVGAGI (reference sequence). V lost 2 bases to trimming and J lost 2 bases, with 6 bases between them. The CDR3 region is CASSYSDNTEAFF. DNA of the CDR3: TGTGCCAGCAGTTACAGTGATAACACTGAAGCTTTCTTT.

The rearrangement uses TRBV27 and TRBJ1-5; 11 bases are a match to TRBD1. This CDR3 is built from 15 residues. Unmatched junction bases numbered 6, after V lost 6 bases and J lost 5 bases. Germline CDR1 reads MNHEY; CDR2 reads SMNVEV (reference sequence). The CDR3 sequence: CASSHLGQGDQPQHF. CDR3 bases: TGTGCCAGCAGCCACCTGGGACAGGGGGATCAGCCCCAGCATTTT.

This clonotype has at least ten counts. The rearrangement links TRBV7-2 to TRBJ1-5; tentatively, D is TRBD1 (6 bases). V lost 6 bases, J lost 4 bases, and 10 bases lay in between. The CDR3 sequence is 13 residues long. CDR1 is SGHTA and CDR2 is FQGNSA in the germline V gene. CDR3 residues: CASSQGLNQPQHF. CDR3 DNA sequence: TGTGCCAGCAGTCAGGGGTTAAATCAGCCCCAGCATTTT.

This clonotype showed up many times. The CDR3 DNA follows: TGTGCCAGCAGCCAATCCAGGGAAGTCGGCTACACCTTC. Translating it yields CASSQSREVGYTF. V gene TRBV3-1 combines with J gene TRBJ1-2; TRBD1 is a possible D gene (5 bases). This CDR3 is built from 13 residues. Germline V CDR1 and CDR2: LGHDT, YNNKEL (reference sequence). V lost 2 bases to trimming and J lost 8 bases, with 12 bases between them.

This clonotype showed up many times. The rearrangement joins TRBV12-3 or TRBV12-4 to TRBJ2-5, with 7 positions matching TRBD1. This CDR3 contains 16 residues. Trimming removed 2 bases from V and 1 base from J; junction bases left unmatched: 7. CDR3 residues: CASSLSLSGGQETQYF. CDR3 nucleotides: TGTGCCAGCAGTTTAAGTTTATCAGGGGGCCAAGAGACCCAGTACTTC.

This clonotype has ten or more counts. The chain has TRBV27 and TRBJ1-2; D is unclear. The V gene lost 2 bases and the J gene lost 3 bases, with 10 bases spanning the gap. CDR3 length: 14 residues. The germline gives CDR1 MNHEY, CDR2 SMNVEV (reference sequence). CDR3 sequence (DNA): TGTGCCAGCAGTTTACATGGTGTAGACTATGGCTACACCTTC. This gives the protein CASSLHGVDYGYTF.

The chain combines TRBV12-3 or TRBV12-4 with TRBJ2-3; TRBD2 is a possible D gene (6 bases). V gave up 7 bases and J gave up 0 bases, with 14 bases separating them. The CDR3 runs 15 residues. CDR3 in DNA: TGTGCCAGCACTCTAGAAGCGGGTAGCACAGATACGCAGTATTTT. Its protein is CASTLEAGSTDTQYF.

This clonotype was seen more than once but under ten times. A much larger clone lies one base from this, so it may be a read error. V is TRBV28 and J is TRBJ1-2, with a possible D match to TRBD1 (6 bases). The germline gives CDR1 MDHEN, CDR2 SYDVKM. This CDR3 has 13 amino acids. This CDR3 reads CASSLPTGYGHTF. The CDR3 DNA reads TGTGCCAGCAGTCTACCGACAGGTTATGGCCACACCTTC.

A few counts support this clonotype. The chain is built from TRBV12-5 and TRBJ2-1; 13 bases line up with TRBD2. CDR3 length: 15 amino acids. V lost 3 bases to trimming and J lost 10 bases; unmatched junction nucleotides: 6. The germline V gene encodes CDR1 LGHNT and CDR2 FRNRAP. CDR3 DNA sequence: TGTGCTAGTGGTTTACGACTAGCGGGAGGACCCGAGCAGTTCTTC. It is translated as CASGLRLAGGPEQFF.

This clonotype was seen many times. The V gene is TRBV28, the J gene TRBJ1-4; 8 nucleotides line up with TRBD1. With V trimmed by 0 bases and J by 6 bases, 3 bases remained unmatched. Germline V lookup: CDR1 MDHEN, CDR2 SYDVKM. CDR3 length: 15 amino acids. DNA for the CDR3: TGTGCCAGCAGTTTATGGCCGGACAGGGATGAAAAACTGTTTTTT. This sequence encodes CASSLWPDRDEKLFF.

This clonotype was counted between two and nine times. J is TRBJ2-7 and V is TRBV6-1, with 12 bases identical to TRBD2. Trimming cost V 3 bases and J 4 bases; bases outside gene matches: 4. Germline V lookup: CDR1 MNHNS, CDR2 SASEGT. The CDR3 length is 15 residues. This CDR3 is CASSDWTSGIYEQYF. The CDR3 coding sequence is TGTGCCAGCAGTGACTGGACTAGCGGGATTTACGAGCAGTACTTC.

This clonotype was counted ten times or more. The chain combines TRBV2 with TRBJ2-7; D gene uncertain. Germline V lookup: CDR1 SNHLY, CDR2 FYNNEI. V shed 1 base and J shed 3 bases, with 10 bases lying between them. The CDR3 contains 14 residues. This CDR3 is CASSEGTTHYEQYF. The CDR3 DNA reads TGTGCCAGCAGTGAAGGAACAACTCACTACGAGCAGTACTTC.

This clonotype was counted at least ten times. The chain has TRBV5-1 and TRBJ1-1; TRBD1 might be the D (6 bases). V lost 0 bases and J lost 1, with 10 bases in between. Germline V CDR1 and CDR2: SGHRS, YFSETQ. CDR3 length equals 15 residues. CDR3 amino acids: CASSLGLQGNTEAFF. The CDR3 coding sequence is TGCGCCAGCAGCTTGGGTTTACAGGGGAACACTGAAGCTTTCTTT.

This clonotype appeared many times. The chain links TRBV6-1 to TRBJ2-3, with D perhaps being TRBD1 or TRBD2 (5 bases each). The CDR3 runs 13 residues. V shed 6 bases and J shed 8 bases, with 15 bases lying between them. Germline CDR1 is MNHNS and CDR2 is SASEGT. The CDR3 is CASSPGRTGTQYF. The CDR3 bases are TGTGCCAGCAGCCCGGGACGGACCGGTACGCAGTATTTT.

This clonotype occurred a few times. The chain uses TRBV4-1 and TRBJ2-3; 8 positions agree with TRBD1. This CDR3 comprises 15 residues. V was pared by 1 base and J by 5 bases, with 5 bases of the junction left unmatched. Germline V gene lookup returns CDR1 MGHRA and CDR2 YSYEKL. In DNA, the CDR3 is TGCGCCAGCAGCCAAGGGACAGGGACGGGAGATACGCAGTATTTT. Translation gives CASSQGTGTGDTQYF.

There are many counts of this clonotype. The V gene is TRBV7-2, the J gene TRBJ1-1; D ambiguous. Trimming took 4 bases from V and 1 from J, leaving 13 bases between them. Looked up from germline, CDR1 is SGHTA and CDR2 is FQGNSA. The CDR3 length is 15 residues. The CDR3 region has the DNA TGTGCCAGCAGCTATGCCTCAATTAAGAACACTGAAGCTTTCTTT. This translates into CASSYASIKNTEAFF.

V usage is TRBV3-2 and J usage is TRBJ1-5. TRBV3-2 is a recognized pseudogene. This CDR3 has 17 residues. The CDR3 bases are TGTGCCAGCAGTCTGGGGCCCTTAAAAGAGAGCAATCAGCCCCAGCATTTT. The encoded protein is CASSLGPLKESNQPQHF.

This chain joins TRBV5-6 and TRBJ1-1; D may be TRBD1 (5 bases). V shed 2 bases and J shed 10 bases, with 12 bases lying between them. CDR3 length: 12 residues. Germline V gene sequence: CDR1 SGHDT, CDR2 YYEEEE. CDR3: CASSFKGPGAFF. CDR3 nucleotides: TGTGCCAGCAGCTTCAAGGGGCCAGGAGCTTTCTTT.